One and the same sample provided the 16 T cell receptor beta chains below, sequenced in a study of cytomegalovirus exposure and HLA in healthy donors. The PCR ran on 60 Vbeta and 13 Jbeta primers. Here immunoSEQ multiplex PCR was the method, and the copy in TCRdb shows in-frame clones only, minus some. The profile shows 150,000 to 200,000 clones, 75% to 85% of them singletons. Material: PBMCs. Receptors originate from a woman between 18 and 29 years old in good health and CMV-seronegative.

The CDR3 DNA follows: TGTGCCAGCAGTTTACCACCGGGAGATACGCAGTATTTT. Residues: CASSLPPGDTQYF. J is TRBJ2-3 and V is TRBV28; D is unresolved. This CDR3 has 13 residues. CDR1 and CDR2 from the germline V gene are MDHEN and SYDVKM. V was trimmed by 2 bases and J by 5 bases, leaving 8 bases between them.

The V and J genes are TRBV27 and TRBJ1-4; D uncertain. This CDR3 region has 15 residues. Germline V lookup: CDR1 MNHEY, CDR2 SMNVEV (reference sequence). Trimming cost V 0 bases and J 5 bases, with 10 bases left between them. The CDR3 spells CASSLSEGENEKLFF. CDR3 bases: TGTGCCAGCAGTTTATCGGAGGGCGAAAATGAAAAACTGTTTTTT.

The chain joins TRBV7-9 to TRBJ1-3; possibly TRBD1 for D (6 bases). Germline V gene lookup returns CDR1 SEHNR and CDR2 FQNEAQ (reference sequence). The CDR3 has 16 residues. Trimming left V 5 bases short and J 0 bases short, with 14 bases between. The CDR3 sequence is CASSQKQGSSGNTIYF. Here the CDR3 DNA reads TGTGCCAGCAGCCAAAAACAGGGAAGCTCTGGAAACACCATATATTTT.

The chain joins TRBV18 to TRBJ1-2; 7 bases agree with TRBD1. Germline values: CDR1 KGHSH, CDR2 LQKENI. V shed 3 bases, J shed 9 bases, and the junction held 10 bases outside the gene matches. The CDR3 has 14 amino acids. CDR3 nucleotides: TGTGCCAGCTCACCTGACAGGGAGCTTCTAAGCTACACCTTC. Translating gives CASSPDRELLSYTF.

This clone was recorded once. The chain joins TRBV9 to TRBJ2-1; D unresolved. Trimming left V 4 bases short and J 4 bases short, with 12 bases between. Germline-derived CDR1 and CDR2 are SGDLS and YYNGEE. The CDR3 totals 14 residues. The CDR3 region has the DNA TGTGCCAGCAGCCACCTATCTAATTACAATGAGCAGTTCTTC. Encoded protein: CASSHLSNYNEQFF.

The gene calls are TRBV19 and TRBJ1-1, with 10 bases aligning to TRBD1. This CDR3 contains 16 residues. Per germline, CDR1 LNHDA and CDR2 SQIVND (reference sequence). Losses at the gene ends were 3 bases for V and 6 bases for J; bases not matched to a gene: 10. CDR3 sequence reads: CASSIRDRGRVAEAFF. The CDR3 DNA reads TGTGCCAGTAGTATCCGAGACAGGGGGCGCGTAGCTGAAGCTTTCTTT.

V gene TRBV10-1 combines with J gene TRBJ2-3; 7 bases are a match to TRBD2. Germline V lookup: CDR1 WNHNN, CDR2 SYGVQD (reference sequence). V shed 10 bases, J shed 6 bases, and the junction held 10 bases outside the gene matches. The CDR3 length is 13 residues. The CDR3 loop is CATRAGPPDTQYF. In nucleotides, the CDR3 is TGCGCCACCCGAGCGGGGCCCCCGGATACGCAGTATTTT.

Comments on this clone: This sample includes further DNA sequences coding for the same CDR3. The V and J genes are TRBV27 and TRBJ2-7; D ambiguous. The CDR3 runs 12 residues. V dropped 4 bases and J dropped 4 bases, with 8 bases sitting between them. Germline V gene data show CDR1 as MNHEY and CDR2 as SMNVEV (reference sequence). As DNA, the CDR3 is TGTGCCAGCAGTTCAGACTCGTACGAGCAGTACTTC. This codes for CASSSDSYEQYF.

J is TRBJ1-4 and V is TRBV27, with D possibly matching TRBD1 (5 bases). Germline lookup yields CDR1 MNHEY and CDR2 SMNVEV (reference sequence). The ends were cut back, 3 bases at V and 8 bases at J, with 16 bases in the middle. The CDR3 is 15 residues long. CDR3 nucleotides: TGTGCCAGCAGTTTCTTAGGGACGGGAGGCGAAAAACTGTTTTTT. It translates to CASSFLGTGGEKLFF.

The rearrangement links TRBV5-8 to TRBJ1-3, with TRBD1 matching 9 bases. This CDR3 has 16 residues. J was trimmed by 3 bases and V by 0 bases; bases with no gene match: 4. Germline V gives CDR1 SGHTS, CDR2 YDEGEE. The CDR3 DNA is TGTGCCAGCAGCTTGGGTACAGGGGGCAATGGAAACACCATATATTTT. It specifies CASSLGTGGNGNTIYF.

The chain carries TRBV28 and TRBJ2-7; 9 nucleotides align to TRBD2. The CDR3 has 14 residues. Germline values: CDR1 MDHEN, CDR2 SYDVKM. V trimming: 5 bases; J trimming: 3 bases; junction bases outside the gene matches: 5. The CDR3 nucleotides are TGTGCCAGCAGTCTAGCGGGATCTTTCTACGAGCAGTACTTC. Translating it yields CASSLAGSFYEQYF.

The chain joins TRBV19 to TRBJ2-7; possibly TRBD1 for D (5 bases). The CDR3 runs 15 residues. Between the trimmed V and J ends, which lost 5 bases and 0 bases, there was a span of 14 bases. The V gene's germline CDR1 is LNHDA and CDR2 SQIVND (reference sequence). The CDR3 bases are TGTGCCAGTAGTTCGACACCAGGGATCTCCTACGAGCAGTACTTC. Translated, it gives CASSSTPGISYEQYF. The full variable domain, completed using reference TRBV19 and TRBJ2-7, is DGGITQSPKYLFRKEGQNVTLSCEQNLNHDAMYWYRQDPGQGLRLIYYSQIVNDFQKGDIAEGYSVSREKKESFPLTVTSAQKNPTAFYLCASSSTPGISYEQYFGPGTRLTVT.

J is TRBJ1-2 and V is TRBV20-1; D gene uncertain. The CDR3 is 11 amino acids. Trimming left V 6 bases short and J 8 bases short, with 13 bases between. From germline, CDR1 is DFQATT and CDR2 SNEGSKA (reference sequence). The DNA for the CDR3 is TGCAGTGCCTCCCCGCCGGGGGGCTACACCTTC. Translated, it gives CSASPPGGYTF.

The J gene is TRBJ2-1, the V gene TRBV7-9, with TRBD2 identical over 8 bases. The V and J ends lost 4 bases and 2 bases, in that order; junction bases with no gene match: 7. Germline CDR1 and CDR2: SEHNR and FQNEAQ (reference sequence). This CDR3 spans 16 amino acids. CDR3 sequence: CASSSQLAETYNEQFF. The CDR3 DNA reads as TGTGCCAGCAGCTCTCAACTAGCGGAGACCTACAATGAGCAGTTCTTC.

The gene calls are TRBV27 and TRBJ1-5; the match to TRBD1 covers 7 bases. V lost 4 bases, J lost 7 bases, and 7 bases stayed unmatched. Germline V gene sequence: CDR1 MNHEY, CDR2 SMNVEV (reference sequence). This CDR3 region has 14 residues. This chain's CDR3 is CASSSLGGAQPQHF. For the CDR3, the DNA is TGTGCCAGCAGTTCCCTAGGGGGCGCACAGCCCCAGCATTTT.

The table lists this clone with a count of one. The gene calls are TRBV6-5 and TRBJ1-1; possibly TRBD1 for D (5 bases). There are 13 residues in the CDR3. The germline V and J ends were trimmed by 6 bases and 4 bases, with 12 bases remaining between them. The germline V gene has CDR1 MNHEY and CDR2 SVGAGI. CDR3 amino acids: CASSSTGGTEAFF. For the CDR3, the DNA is TGTGCCAGCAGCAGTACAGGTGGCACTGAAGCTTTCTTT.